This T cell receptor beta chain derives from a study of OX40 agonist ivuxolimab in advanced cancers. Study-level information: Each patient was given ivuxolimab into a vein every 2 weeks, at 0.01 to 10 mg/kg.

This clone was recorded only once. The repertoire was sequenced with immunoSEQ multiplex PCR; TCRdb's copy has only in-frame clones and lacks some. The sample lists 70,000 or so clones, 80% to 95% occurring once. V shed 3 bases, J shed 3 bases, and the junction held 2 bases outside the gene matches. The germline gives CDR1 KGHSH, CDR2 LQKENI. The CDR3 is made up of 14 amino acids. The receptor comes from an adult with an advanced solid tumor such as melanoma, head and neck, liver or kidney cancer. V usage is TRBV18 and J usage is TRBJ2-7; TRBD1 matches 10 bases. Sequencing was performed on CD4+ or CD8+ T cells sorted from blood, taken in a trial of the OX40 agonist ivuxolimab. CDR3 bases: TGTGCCAGCTCACCCGACAGGGGGCACTACGAGCAGTACTTC. Translated: CASSPDRGHYEQYF.